Listed below are T cell receptor beta chains from one sample, sequenced in a study of identifying expanded T cells in peripheral blood. Libraries were prepared by immunoSEQ multiplex PCR; TCRdb keeps only in-frame clonotypes and omits some of them. The sample records 75,000 to 90,000 clones, 84% being singletons. What was sequenced was blood. The receptors originated from a person aged 18 to 75 in good health. Both conserved end residues are part of each CDR3. Each record gives: D gene, clone size, V gene, J gene, CDR3 protein, CDR3 DNA. The D gene is left open where the match is weak. Expanded clones get a size class; other rows say once, few or many, or leave the size out.

>NA|NA|TRBV15|TRBJ2-6
CATSRDLASISGANVLTF
TGTGCCACCAGCAGAGATCTGGCATCTATCTCTGGGGCCAACGTCCTGACTTTC
>NA|once|TRBV4-3|TRBJ1-3
CASSQDWAVSASGNTIYF
TGCGCCAGCAGCCAAGACTGGGCGGTTTCTGCTTCTGGAAACACCATATATTTT
>NA|once|TRBV18|TRBJ2-1
CASSPPDGSSYNEQFF
TGTGCCAGCTCACCCCCGGACGGGAGCTCCTACAATGAGCAGTTCTTC
>NA|NA|TRBV29-1|TRBJ1-1
CSVEDSGTVTSEAFF
TGCAGCGTTGAAGATTCCGGTACGGTGACTTCGGAAGCTTTCTTT
>NA|few|TRBV28|TRBJ1-2
CASSYPGDNYGYTF
TGTGCCAGCAGCTACCCGGGGGATAACTATGGCTACACCTTC
>NA|NA|TRBV7-2|TRBJ2-3
CASSLVWSYTSTDTQYF
TGTGCCAGCAGCTTAGTTTGGTCATACACAAGCACAGATACGCAGTATTTT
>TRBD2|NA|TRBV7-6|TRBJ2-1
CASSSLAGVYNEQFF
TGTGCCAGCAGCTCGCTAGCGGGAGTCTACAATGAGCAGTTCTTC
>NA|NA|TRBV19|TRBJ2-1
CASSIVGNEQFF
TGTGCCAGTAGTATTGTGGGTAATGAGCAGTTCTTC
>TRBD1|once|TRBV9|TRBJ1-1
CASSLGQGRTEAFF
TGTGCCAGCAGCCTAGGACAGGGAAGAACTGAAGCTTTCTTT
>TRBD2|NA|TRBV6-4|TRBJ2-1
CASSDSGVGGSNEQFF
TGTGCCAGCAGTGACTCAGGTGTGGGAGGGTCCAATGAGCAGTTCTTC